Below, 26 T cell receptor beta chains from the same sample are listed, as sequenced in a study of OX40 agonist ivuxolimab in advanced cancers. Clones were read by immunoSEQ multiplex PCR, and TCRdb kept only the in-frame ones, dropping some. The repertoire holds about 68,000 clones, roughly nine tenths seen once, with just over 0.3% in the top ten. This specimen was CD4+ or CD8+ T cells sorted from blood, taken in a trial of the OX40 agonist ivuxolimab. These receptors were collected from an adult with an advanced solid tumor such as melanoma, head and neck, liver or kidney cancer.

This chain links TRBV29-1 with TRBJ2-2; possibly TRBD1 for D (5 bases). This CDR3 has 11 residues. From germline, CDR1 is SQVTM and CDR2 ANQGSEA. With 3 bases removed from V and 8 bases from J, the gap between germline ends came to 7 bases. CDR3 DNA sequence: TGCAGCGTTGACAGGGTTGGGGAGCTGTTTTTT. Residues: CSVDRVGELFF.

The V gene is TRBV27, the J gene TRBJ2-6; D uncertain. From germline, CDR1 is MNHEY and CDR2 SMNVEV (reference sequence). The CDR3 contains 17 residues. Trimming removed 0 bases from V and 2 bases from J, with 11 bases in between. The CDR3 spells CASSLSYRVAGANVLTF. As DNA, the CDR3 is TGTGCCAGCAGTTTATCTTACCGGGTTGCTGGGGCCAACGTCCTGACTTTC. Full variable domain (outside the CDR3, taken from reference TRBV27 and TRBJ2-6): EAQVTQNPRYLITVTGKKLTVTCSQNMNHEYMSWYRQDPGLGLRQIYYSMNVEVTDKGDVPEGYKVSRKEKRNFPLILESPSPNQTSLYFCASSLSYRVAGANVLTFGAGSRLTVL.

In its sample, this clone was seen once. V is TRBV5-4 and J is TRBJ2-7; D is possibly TRBD1 or TRBD2 (5 bases each). Trimming removed 2 bases at V and 1 base at J, with 10 bases between. The CDR3 extends over 14 amino acids. In germline, CDR1 is SGHNT, CDR2 YYREEE (reference sequence). The CDR3 reads CASSFSGPSYEQYF. CDR3 DNA: TGTGCCAGCAGCTTCTCGGGGCCGTCCTACGAGCAGTACTTC.

The genes are TRBV5-4 and TRBJ2-5; 7 positions agree with TRBD2. The CDR3 consists of 12 residues. Germline-derived CDR1 and CDR2 are SGHNT and YYREEE (reference sequence). CDR3: CAIGEGRETQYF. The CDR3, as DNA: TGTGCTATTGGGGAGGGTAGGGAGACCCAGTACTTC.

The chain links TRBV9 to TRBJ2-5, with 15 bases matching TRBD2. V lost 3 bases and J lost 7; bases outside the gene matches: 10. The germline V gene has CDR1 SGDLS and CDR2 YYNGEE. The CDR3 covers 17 residues. Written as DNA, the CDR3 is TGTGCCAGCAGCGATCTGGGACTAGCGGGAGGTGCGGTGACCCAGTACTTC. Translated, it gives CASSDLGLAGGAVTQYF.

This chain links TRBV27 with TRBJ1-2; TRBD1 matches at 11 bases. V was clipped by 4 bases and J by 7 bases; unmatched bases: 11. Germline lookup yields CDR1 MNHEY and CDR2 SMNVEV (reference sequence). The CDR3 consists of 16 residues. CDR3 DNA: TGTGCCAGCAGTTCCTCCCGGACAGGGGGCTCCGTTGGCTACACCTTC. This translates into CASSSSRTGGSVGYTF.

The chain links TRBV7-9 to TRBJ2-5, with 8 bases lining up with TRBD2. Germline-derived CDR1 and CDR2 are SEHNR and FQNEAQ (reference sequence). V was clipped by 4 bases and J by 4 bases; unmatched bases: 5. The CDR3 is 14 amino acids. CDR3 bases: TGTGCCAGCAGCTCGCCCGGGAGGGGAGAGACCCAGTACTTC. It codes for CASSSPGRGETQYF.

The rearrangement links TRBV29-1 to TRBJ2-7; TRBD1 is a possible D gene (6 bases). Trimming stripped 6 bases from V and 3 bases from J, with 12 bases between. CDR1 is SQVTM and CDR2 is ANQGSEA in the germline V gene. The CDR3 sequence is 12 residues long. The CDR3 nucleotides are TGCAGCGTATCGACAGGCAACTACGAGCAGTACTTC. Amino acids: CSVSTGNYEQYF.

This chain connects TRBV6-5 to TRBJ1-6; 9 nucleotides agree with TRBD1. The CDR3 sequence is 13 residues long. V trimming: 5 bases; J trimming: 12 bases; junction bases outside the gene matches: 5. Germline-derived CDR1 and CDR2 are MNHEY and SVGAGI. The CDR3 is CASSGQGSRPLHF. Here the CDR3 DNA reads TGTGCCAGCAGTGGACAGGGGAGTAGACCCCTCCACTTT.

This chain uses TRBV2 with TRBJ1-5, with 7 bases lining up with TRBD1. V lost 4 bases, J lost 3 bases, and 9 bases stayed unmatched. Germline CDR1 and CDR2: SNHLY and FYNNEI. CDR3 length: 16 amino acids. The DNA of the CDR3 is TGTGCCAGCAGTGCGAGACAGGGTAATGACAATCAGCCCCAGCATTTT. Amino acids: CASSARQGNDNQPQHF. Full variable domain (missing parts from reference TRBV2 and TRBJ1-5): EPEVTQTPSHQVTQMGQEVILRCVPISNHLYFYWYRQILGQKVEFLVSFYNNEISEKSEIFDDQFSVERPDGSNFTLKIRSTKLEDSAMYFCASSARQGNDNQPQHFGDGTRLSIL.

The chain is built from TRBV11-1 and TRBJ1-2; no clear D gene. This CDR3 is built from 13 residues. Germline lookup yields CDR1 SGHAT and CDR2 FQDESV (reference sequence). The ends were cut back, 3 bases at V and 4 bases at J, with 9 bases in the middle. Here the CDR3 reads CASSFYESYGYTF. CDR3 DNA sequence: TGTGCCAGCAGCTTTTATGAGAGCTATGGCTACACCTTC. Using reference TRBV11-1 and TRBJ1-2 for the parts outside the CDR3, the full variable domain is EAEVAQSPRYKITEKSQAVAFWCDPISGHATLYWYRQILGQGPELLVQFQDESVVDDSQLPKDRFSAERLKGVDSTLKIQPAELGDSAMYLCASSFYESYGYTFGSGTRLTVV.

The chain couples TRBV5-1 to TRBJ2-5; TRBD1 agrees at 7 bases. V was pared by 4 bases and J by 5 bases, with 23 bases of the junction left unmatched. Per germline, CDR1 SGHRS and CDR2 YFSETQ. This CDR3 spans 19 amino acids. The DNA for the CDR3 is TGCGCCAGCAGCCCGGGCACCCACCCGGGACAGATTGAGGTCGAGACCCAGTACTTC. This gives the protein CASSPGTHPGQIEVETQYF.

The rearrangement joins TRBV15 to TRBJ2-7; the D is unclear. Trimming cost V 0 bases and J 3 bases, with 9 bases left between them. The CDR3 has 14 residues. Germline values: CDR1 LNHNV, CDR2 YYDKDF (reference sequence). The CDR3 here is CATSREAWYYEQYF. As DNA, the CDR3 is TGTGCCACCAGCAGAGAGGCGTGGTACTACGAGCAGTACTTC.

The gene calls are TRBV7-9 and TRBJ2-7; the match to TRBD2 covers 7 bases. V shed 5 bases, J shed 5 bases, and the junction held 18 bases outside the gene matches. CDR1 is SEHNR, CDR2 FQNEAQ, per germline (reference sequence). The CDR3 is 17 amino acids. The CDR3 reads CASSHTPGLVGFHEQYF. In DNA form, the CDR3 reads TGTGCCAGCAGCCACACTCCAGGACTAGTTGGGTTCCACGAGCAGTACTTC.

The rearrangement joins TRBV5-6 to TRBJ2-3; TRBD2 matches 12 bases. V trimming: 5 bases; J trimming: 2 bases; junction bases outside the gene matches: 6. The CDR3 loop spans 16 amino acids. CDR1 SGHDT and CDR2 YYEEEE come from the germline V gene. The CDR3 coding sequence is TGTGCCAGCAGAAGTGGACTAGCGGGATACACAGATACGCAGTATTTT. It yields the protein CASRSGLAGYTDTQYF.

The rearrangement joins TRBV6-5 to TRBJ2-5; D is uncertain. This CDR3 spans 11 amino acids. Germline loops: CDR1 MNHEY, CDR2 SVGAGI. The CDR3 DNA reads as TGTGCAGTAGGGCGGCTGGAGACCCAGTACTTC. The encoded protein is CAVGRLETQYF.

Only a few counts were recorded for this clone. The chain has TRBV7-9 and TRBJ2-7; D perhaps matches TRBD1 (5 bases). Germline loops: CDR1 SEHNR, CDR2 FQNEAQ (reference sequence). V lost 4 bases to trimming and J lost 2 bases, with 12 bases between them. This CDR3 is 14 amino acids long. The CDR3 loop is CASSSHQGTYEQYF. CDR3 DNA: TGTGCCAGCAGCTCTCACCAGGGAACCTACGAGCAGTACTTC.

The chain is built from TRBV19 and TRBJ1-2; D may be TRBD1 (5 bases). Germline-derived CDR1 and CDR2 are LNHDA and SQIVND (reference sequence). The CDR3 is 14 amino acids. Trimming took 7 bases from V and 13 from J, leaving 25 bases between them. In DNA form, the CDR3 reads TGTGCCAGTACTTTCTTTGGGGCAGCTTCTGCTATCACCTTC. It yields the protein CASTFFGAASAITF.

V is TRBV5-6 and J is TRBJ2-7; no clear D gene. Germline assignment: CDR1 SGHDT and CDR2 YYEEEE. This CDR3 is 15 amino acids long. V dropped 0 bases and J dropped 4 bases, with 14 bases sitting between them. CDR3 sequence reads: CASSLGGGKTYEQYF. In DNA form, the CDR3 reads TGTGCCAGCAGCTTGGGTGGTGGAAAGACTTACGAGCAGTACTTC.

The genes are TRBV25-1 and TRBJ1-4, with D unclear. Trimming took 3 bases from V and 2 from J, leaving 13 bases between them. Germline V gives CDR1 MGHDK, CDR2 SYGVNS. The CDR3 consists of 16 residues. CDR3 in amino acids: CASSDHNLGTNEKLFF. The DNA of the CDR3 is TGTGCCAGCAGTGATCACAATCTGGGCACTAATGAAAAACTGTTTTTT.

This chain's CDR3 is CATRTSSGNEQFF. The CDR3 region has the DNA TGTGCCACCCGGACTAGCAGTGGAAATGAGCAGTTCTTC. The chain has TRBV28 and TRBJ2-1; 8 bases fit TRBD2. J gave up 7 bases and V 10 bases, and 9 bases lay outside the gene matches. The CDR3 totals 13 residues. Germline-derived CDR1 and CDR2 are MDHEN and SYDVKM. The full variable domain, in which reference TRBV28 and TRBJ2-1 provide the parts outside the CDR3, is DVKVTQSSRYLVKRTGEKVFLECVQDMDHENMFWYRQDPGLGLRLIYFSYDVKMKEKGDIPEGYSVSREKKERFSLILESASTNQTSMYLCATRTSSGNEQFFGPGTRLTVL.

The chain is built from TRBV4-1 and TRBJ2-1; D is unclear. CDR1 and CDR2 from the germline V gene are MGHRA and YSYEKL. The CDR3 is made up of 16 amino acids. V gave up 3 bases and J gave up 0 bases, with 12 bases separating them. As DNA, the CDR3 is TGCGCCAGCAGCCATCTTGACTTACTCTCCTACAATGAGCAGTTCTTC. Its protein is CASSHLDLLSYNEQFF.

This clone occurred once. The chain combines TRBV19 with TRBJ2-1; TRBD2 aligns across 10 bases. Per the germline V gene, CDR1 is LNHDA and CDR2 is SQIVND (reference sequence). After removal of 9 bases from V and 4 bases from J, the junction contained 12 bases not matched to a gene. The CDR3 sequence is 16 residues long. Here the CDR3 reads CASRGPSGREYNEQFF. The CDR3 nucleotides are TGTGCCAGCCGGGGGCCTAGCGGGAGAGAGTACAATGAGCAGTTCTTC.

The chain recombines TRBV5-6 with TRBJ1-6; D possibly corresponds to TRBD1 (6 bases). Per germline, CDR1 SGHDT and CDR2 YYEEEE. The CDR3 covers 15 residues. V shed 0 bases and J shed 6 bases, with 10 bases lying between them. The DNA of the CDR3 is TGTGCCAGCAGCTTGGTGAGACAGGTTAATTCACCCCTCCACTTT. Amino acid sequence: CASSLVRQVNSPLHF. The variable domain in full, with the rest retrieved from reference TRBV5-6 and TRBJ1-6, is DAGVTQSPTHLIKTRGQQVTLRCSPKSGHDTVSWYQQALGQGPQFIFQYYEEEERQRGNFPDRFSGHQFPNYSSELNVNALLLGDSALYLCASSLVRQVNSPLHFGNGTRLTVT.

The chain joins TRBV6-5 to TRBJ1-2; a weak D match, TRBD1 (6 bases). CDR1 and CDR2 from the germline V gene are MNHEY and SVGAGI. The germline V and J ends were trimmed by 5 bases and 6 bases, with 16 bases remaining between them. The CDR3 has 14 residues. CDR3 DNA: TGTGCCAGCAGTCAAAGGACAGCCGTACATGGCTACACCTTC. Amino acid sequence: CASSQRTAVHGYTF.

On this clone itself: In this CDR3 the conserved last residue, phenylalanine or tryptophan, is missing, so a read error is likely. The chain joins TRBV7-2 to TRBJ1-2; D unresolved. CDR1 is SGHTA, CDR2 FQGNSA, per germline. The CDR3 is made up of 13 amino acids. V was clipped by 2 bases and J by 4 bases, with 8 bases between them. CDR3 in amino acids: CASSLPGLYGYTL. For the CDR3, the DNA is TGTGCCAGCAGCTTACCAGGCCTCTATGGCTACACCCTC.